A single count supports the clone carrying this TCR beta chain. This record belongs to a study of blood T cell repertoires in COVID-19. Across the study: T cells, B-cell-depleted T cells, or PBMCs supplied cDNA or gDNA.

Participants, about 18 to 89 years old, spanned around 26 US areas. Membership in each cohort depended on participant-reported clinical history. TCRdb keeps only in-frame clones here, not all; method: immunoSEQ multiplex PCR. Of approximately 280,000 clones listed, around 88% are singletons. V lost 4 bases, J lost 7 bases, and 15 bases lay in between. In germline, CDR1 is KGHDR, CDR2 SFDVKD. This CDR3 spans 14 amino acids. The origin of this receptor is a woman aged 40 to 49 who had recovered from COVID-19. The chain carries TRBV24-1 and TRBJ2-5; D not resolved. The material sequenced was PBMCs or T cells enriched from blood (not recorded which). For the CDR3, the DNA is TGTGCCACCAGTGACCCAACCCCGCGTGGGACCCAGTACTTC. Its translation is CATSDPTPRGTQYF.